The rows below give T cell receptor beta chains drawn from one sample of a study of early T cells in non-severe SARS-CoV-2 infection. TCRdb ran MiXCR on the 5' RACE reads and lists one entry per CDR3 protein. The table shows more than 50,000 distinct CDR3 sequences, with over 9.5% occurring only once. This material consisted of whole blood, taken at baseline. The source is an adult who was a healthcare worker with PCR-confirmed SARS-CoV-2 infection or an uninfected control (not recorded which). Each CDR3 is given with its conserved first and last residue. The order of the fields is V gene, clone size, D gene, J gene, CDR3 DNA, CDR3 protein. D genes are given only for firm matches. Rows may omit the clone size; those that give it use once, few, many or a size class.

v_gene: TRBV7-2
abundance: medium-sized
d_gene: NA
j_gene: TRBJ2-7
CDR3nt: TGTGCCAGCACCCCAAATTCCTACGAGCAGTACTTC
CDR3aa: CASTPNSYEQYF

v_gene: TRBV10-2
abundance: NA
d_gene: NA
j_gene: TRBJ1-4
CDR3nt: TGCGCCAGCAGTGACGTCCCGGTTGCAACTAATGAAAAACTGTTTTTT
CDR3aa: CASSDVPVATNEKLFF

v_gene: TRBV19
abundance: NA
d_gene: TRBD1
j_gene: TRBJ1-4
CDR3nt: TGTGCCAGTAGTCCGGACAGGGGGTACTCAACTAATGAAAAACTGTTTTTT
CDR3aa: CASSPDRGYSTNEKLFF

v_gene: TRBV2
abundance: many
d_gene: NA
j_gene: TRBJ2-1
CDR3nt: TGTGCCAGCAGTCCGGACAATGAGCAGTTCTTC
CDR3aa: CASSPDNEQFF

v_gene: TRBV28
abundance: many
d_gene: NA
j_gene: TRBJ2-2
CDR3nt: TGTGCCAGCAGTTTCAGTGGAGGGAGAGGGCCCGGGGAGCTGTTTTTT
CDR3aa: CASSFSGGRGPGELFF

v_gene: TRBV7-9
abundance: few
d_gene: NA
j_gene: TRBJ1-4
CDR3nt: TGTGCCAGCAGCCTCCGGGACGGGAATGAAAAACTGTTTTTT
CDR3aa: CASSLRDGNEKLFF

v_gene: TRBV15
abundance: NA
d_gene: TRBD1
j_gene: TRBJ2-7
CDR3nt: TGTGCCACCAGCAGAGTTCAGGGGGCACGGAACTTC
CDR3aa: CATSRVQGARNF

v_gene: TRBV18
abundance: NA
d_gene: NA
j_gene: TRBJ2-7
CDR3nt: TGTGCCAGCTCACCAGGGCAGGGGAGATACGAGCAGTACTTC
CDR3aa: CASSPGQGRYEQYF

v_gene: TRBV29-1
abundance: few
d_gene: NA
j_gene: TRBJ2-7
CDR3nt: TGCAGCTCAACATCTCGGGGCAGCTACGAGCAGTACTTC
CDR3aa: CSSTSRGSYEQYF

v_gene: TRBV6-6
abundance: NA
d_gene: NA
j_gene: TRBJ1-5
CDR3nt: TGTGCCAGCAGCACCGCCGGGACACAGTATAGCAATCAGCCCCAGCATTTT
CDR3aa: CASSTAGTQYSNQPQHF

v_gene: TRBV18
abundance: NA
d_gene: TRBD1
j_gene: TRBJ2-7
CDR3nt: TGTGCCAGCTCACCTGACAGGGCTACCTACGAGCAGTACTTC
CDR3aa: CASSPDRATYEQYF

v_gene: TRBV11-2
abundance: NA
d_gene: NA
j_gene: TRBJ2-1
CDR3nt: TGTGCCAGCAGCGCTGGACGGCCATACAATGAGCAGTTCTTC
CDR3aa: CASSAGRPYNEQFF

v_gene: TRBV10-1
abundance: NA
d_gene: NA
j_gene: TRBJ2-2
CDR3nt: TGCGCCAGCAGTGAGTCGTACGCGAGGGGGGAGCTGTTTTTT
CDR3aa: CASSESYARGELFF

v_gene: TRBV27
abundance: few
d_gene: NA
j_gene: TRBJ1-6
CDR3nt: TGTGCCAGCAGTTTATCGATGCGCAGCTTATCACCCCTCCACTTT
CDR3aa: CASSLSMRSLSPLHF

v_gene: TRBV25-1
abundance: many
d_gene: TRBD1
j_gene: TRBJ2-7
CDR3nt: TGTGCCAGCAGTGATCCGGGACAGGCCACCTACGAGCAGTACTTC
CDR3aa: CASSDPGQATYEQYF

v_gene: TRBV20-1
abundance: few
d_gene: TRBD2
j_gene: TRBJ2-1
CDR3nt: TGCAGTGCCCCAGGGACTAGGGGAGACAATGAGCAGTTCTTC
CDR3aa: CSAPGTRGDNEQFF

v_gene: TRBV20-1
abundance: few
d_gene: TRBD1
j_gene: TRBJ2-3
CDR3nt: TGCAGTGCTGGGGGACAGGCCTTTTCCACGCAGTATTTT
CDR3aa: CSAGGQAFSTQYF

v_gene: TRBV9
abundance: NA
d_gene: TRBD1
j_gene: TRBJ2-2
CDR3nt: TGTGCCAGCAGGAGCCGGGACAGGGGAGACACCGGGGAGCTGTTTTTT
CDR3aa: CASRSRDRGDTGELFF

v_gene: TRBV7-2
abundance: many
d_gene: TRBD1
j_gene: TRBJ1-5
CDR3nt: TGTGCCAGCAGCCCACTCACAGGGGTGGATCAGCCCCAGCATTTT
CDR3aa: CASSPLTGVDQPQHF

v_gene: TRBV2
abundance: many
d_gene: NA
j_gene: TRBJ2-1
CDR3nt: TGTGCCAGCAGTGATCTAGCGCAGAGCTCCTACAATGAGCAGTTCTTC
CDR3aa: CASSDLAQSSYNEQFF

v_gene: TRBV7-6
abundance: many
d_gene: NA
j_gene: TRBJ2-1
CDR3nt: TGTGCCAGCAGCCCAAGGACGGACCATCACAATGAGCAGTTCTTC
CDR3aa: CASSPRTDHHNEQFF

v_gene: TRBV27
abundance: NA
d_gene: TRBD2
j_gene: TRBJ2-3
CDR3nt: TGTGCCAGCAGCCTGAGGTGGGAGGGAGATACGCAGTATTTT
CDR3aa: CASSLRWEGDTQYF

v_gene: TRBV7-9
abundance: NA
d_gene: TRBD2
j_gene: TRBJ2-3
CDR3nt: TGTGCCAGCAGCCCCCCGAGCGGGGCTCGCACAGATACGCAGTATTTT
CDR3aa: CASSPPSGARTDTQYF

v_gene: TRBV5-6
abundance: many
d_gene: TRBD1
j_gene: TRBJ2-7
CDR3nt: TGTGCCAGCAGCTTGCAGGGGGTCTACGAGCAGTACTTC
CDR3aa: CASSLQGVYEQYF

v_gene: TRBV28
abundance: NA
d_gene: TRBD2
j_gene: TRBJ2-7
CDR3nt: TGTGCCAGCATGGAGGTCGGGACGGGAGGCCACTACGAGCAGTACTTC
CDR3aa: CASMEVGTGGHYEQYF

v_gene: TRBV20-1
abundance: NA
d_gene: TRBD2
j_gene: TRBJ2-7
CDR3nt: TGCAGTGCTGTAGGACTAGCGGGAGGGATATACGAGCAGTACTTC
CDR3aa: CSAVGLAGGIYEQYF

v_gene: TRBV18
abundance: NA
d_gene: NA
j_gene: TRBJ2-7
CDR3nt: TGTGCCAGCTCTGTTGTTTCGGCCTACGAGCAGTACTTC
CDR3aa: CASSVVSAYEQYF

v_gene: TRBV28
abundance: many
d_gene: NA
j_gene: TRBJ1-3
CDR3nt: TGTGCCAGCAGTTCGGCTTTCTCTGGAAACACCATATATTTT
CDR3aa: CASSSAFSGNTIYF